These 18 T cell receptor beta chains originate from one sample sequenced in a study of cytomegalovirus exposure and HLA in healthy donors. The PCR employed 60 Vbeta primers together with 13 Jbeta primers. Data came from immunoSEQ multiplex PCR; TCRdb stores just in-frame clones and leaves some out. Counted here are tens of thousands of clones, around three quarters occurring once; the ten biggest clones make up approximately 5%. The sample comprised PBMCs. These receptor sequences come from a man aged 25-45 years in good health and CMV-seropositive.

This chain uses TRBV10-3 with TRBJ2-2, with 7 bases identical to TRBD2. The CDR3 runs 14 residues. Trimming removed 5 bases from V and 8 bases from J; junction bases left unmatched: 8. Germline-derived CDR1 and CDR2 are ENHRY and SYGVKD. Here the CDR3 reads CAISPSGILGELFF. For the CDR3, the DNA is TGTGCCATCAGTCCCAGCGGGATTCTGGGGGAGCTGTTTTTT.

This chain joins TRBV9 and TRBJ1-5; D might be TRBD1 (6 bases). The CDR3 is made up of 15 amino acids. Trimming left V 1 base short and J 7 bases short, with 15 bases between. Germline V gene lookup returns CDR1 SGDLS and CDR2 YYNGEE. CDR3 sequence (DNA): TGTGCCAGCAGCGTACCCCAGGGGATGAGCCAGCCCCAGCATTTT. It specifies CASSVPQGMSQPQHF.

The genes are TRBV7-2 and TRBJ2-5; D might be TRBD2 (7 bases). The CDR3 has 13 residues. V was trimmed by 6 bases and J by 4 bases, leaving 12 bases between them. The germline V gene encodes CDR1 SGHTA and CDR2 FQGNSA. The CDR3 spells CASRGGPLETQYF. For the CDR3, the DNA is TGTGCCAGCAGGGGGGGGCCTCTAGAGACCCAGTACTTC.

This clone was recorded only once. The CDR3 loop is CASSPGQGASQPQHF. In DNA form, the CDR3 reads TGTGCCAGCTCCCCGGGACAGGGGGCGAGTCAGCCCCAGCATTTT. V and J are TRBV18 and TRBJ1-5; 12 positions match TRBD1. The V and J ends lost 6 bases and 6 bases, in that order; junction bases with no gene match: 6. The CDR3 is 15 amino acids. The V gene's germline CDR1 is KGHSH and CDR2 LQKENI.

This clone occurred a few times. The chain's CDR3 is CASLTGSMNTEAFF. The CDR3 nucleotides read TGTGCCAGCTTAACGGGATCTATGAACACTGAAGCTTTCTTT. The chain recombines TRBV28 with TRBJ1-1; D not certain. Trimming stripped 8 bases from V and 0 bases from J, with 13 bases between. From germline, CDR1 is MDHEN and CDR2 SYDVKM. The length of the CDR3 is 14 residues.

This sequence joins TRBV7-9 and TRBJ2-2; D is perhaps TRBD1 (7 bases). This CDR3 contains 14 residues. The germline CDR1 and CDR2 sequences are SEHNR and FQNEAQ (reference sequence). Trimming took 7 bases from V and 7 from J, leaving 16 bases between them. CDR3 nucleotide sequence: TGTGCCAGCACCCCGAGGCAGGGGGGCGGGGAGCTGTTTTTT. It encodes CASTPRQGGGELFF.

The chain employs TRBV7-3 and TRBJ2-2, with D possibly being TRBD1 (7 bases). V lost 3 bases and J lost 2, with 10 bases in between. CDR1 is SGHTA, CDR2 FQGTGA, per germline. There are 15 residues in the CDR3. CDR3 bases: TGTGCCAGCAGCTTCGGAGGGGGCAACACCGGGGAGCTGTTTTTT. Amino acids: CASSFGGGNTGELFF.

Concerning this clone: Different DNA sequences within this sample yield the same CDR3. Here the CDR3 reads CAWSGTGAGNTIYF. The CDR3 region has the DNA TGTGCCTGGAGTGGGACAGGGGCTGGAAACACCATATATTTT. V usage is TRBV30 and J usage is TRBJ1-3; TRBD1 agrees at 9 bases. J was trimmed by 2 bases and V by 1 base; bases with no gene match: 0. Germline CDR1 is GTSNPN and CDR2 is SVGIG (reference sequence). This CDR3 contains 14 residues.

This clone was seen only once. The gene calls are TRBV4-3 and TRBJ1-5; 9 positions agree with TRBD1. J gave up 4 bases and V 0 bases, and 1 base lay outside the gene matches. Germline V lookup: CDR1 LGHNA, CDR2 YSLEER. The CDR3 runs 15 residues. DNA for the CDR3: TGCGCCAGCAGCCAAGATGGGACAGGGAATCAGCCCCAGCATTTT. Protein: CASSQDGTGNQPQHF.

The chain recombines TRBV10-3 with TRBJ2-3; 15 nucleotides agree with TRBD2. The germline CDR1 and CDR2 sequences are ENHRY and SYGVKD. V lost 8 bases, J lost 5 bases, and 8 bases stayed unmatched. CDR3 length equals 16 residues. CDR3 protein: CAIRGLAGGIVDTQYF. The CDR3 DNA follows: TGTGCCATCCGGGGACTAGCGGGAGGCATAGTAGATACGCAGTATTTT.

CDR3 in DNA: TGTGCCAGCAGTGATATAGACGGGACAGCTAAAAGGGATACGCAGTATTTT. This codes for CASSDIDGTAKRDTQYF. The V call is TRBV7-6, the J call TRBJ2-3; 7 nucleotides match TRBD1. V was pared by 6 bases and J by 6 bases, with 18 bases of the junction left unmatched. CDR1 is SGHVS and CDR2 is FNYEAQ in the germline V gene. The CDR3 is 17 amino acids. Combining the CDR3 with reference TRBV7-6 and TRBJ2-3 gives the whole variable domain GAGVSQSPRYKVTKRGQDVALRCDPISGHVSLYWYRQALGQGPEFLTYFNYEAQQDKSGLPNDRFSAERPEGSISTLTIQRTEQRDSAMYRCASSDIDGTAKRDTQYFGPGTRLTVL.

This clone was recorded a few times. This chain connects TRBV7-9 to TRBJ1-6; 9 nucleotides align to TRBD1. With V trimmed by 6 bases and J by 4 bases, 7 bases remained unmatched. This CDR3 spans 16 amino acids. Germline CDR1 reads SEHNR; CDR2 reads FQNEAQ (reference sequence). The CDR3 loop reads CASSKDGTGYNSPLHF. CDR3 bases: TGTGCCAGCAGTAAAGACGGGACAGGGTATAATTCACCCCTCCACTTT.

This chain links TRBV5-1 with TRBJ1-1; 9 bases fit TRBD1. J lost 5 bases, V lost 4 bases, and 6 bases had no gene match. CDR3 length equals 14 residues. Germline V lookup: CDR1 SGHRS, CDR2 YFSETQ. The CDR3 reads CASSSTGGWTEAFF. Here the CDR3 DNA reads TGCGCCAGCAGCAGCACAGGGGGCTGGACTGAAGCTTTCTTT. Combining the CDR3 with reference TRBV5-1 and TRBJ1-1 gives the whole variable domain KAGVTQTPRYLIKTRGQQVTLSCSPISGHRSVSWYQQTPGQGLQFLFEYFSETQRNKGNFPGRFSGRQFSNSRSEMNVSTLELGDSALYLCASSSTGGWTEAFFGQGTRLTVV.

This sequence joins TRBV6-5 and TRBJ1-1; no firm D call. CDR3 size: 12 residues. The germline V gene encodes CDR1 MNHEY and CDR2 SVGAGI. V dropped 5 bases and J dropped 1 base, with 5 bases sitting between them. The CDR3 DNA reads TGTGCCAGCAGTGGCCCGAACACTGAAGCTTTCTTT. It codes for CASSGPNTEAFF.

The gene calls are TRBV5-1 and TRBJ1-3, with TRBD1 matching 8 bases. Germline V gives CDR1 SGHRS, CDR2 YFSETQ. The V gene end was trimmed by 3 bases and the J gene end by 4 bases; junction bases not matched to a gene: 9. The CDR3 has 16 amino acids. The CDR3 sequence: CASSWAAGGSGNTIYF. The DNA for the CDR3 is TGCGCCAGCAGCTGGGCGGCAGGGGGCTCCGGAAACACCATATATTTT.

This rearrangement joins TRBV5-6 to TRBJ2-5; 7 nucleotides line up with TRBD2. The CDR3 has 16 residues. Trimming took 1 base from V and 2 from J; bases not matched to a gene: 8. The germline V gene encodes CDR1 SGHDT and CDR2 YYEEEE. CDR3 in DNA: TGTGCCAGCAGCTTGCTTGCGGGAGTCCCACAAGAGACCCAGTACTTC. Translated, it gives CASSLLAGVPQETQYF.

The genes are TRBV4-1 and TRBJ2-7, with 7 bases identical to TRBD2. CDR3 size: 14 residues. V lost 0 bases to trimming and J lost 3 bases; unmatched junction nucleotides: 2. The V gene's germline CDR1 is MGHRA and CDR2 YSYEKL. In DNA, the CDR3 is TGCGCCAGCAGCCAAGACCGGGACTACTACGAGCAGTACTTC. It specifies CASSQDRDYYEQYF.

The V gene is TRBV15, the J gene TRBJ2-7, with TRBD1 as a possible D gene (6 bases). The germline V gene encodes CDR1 LNHNV and CDR2 YYDKDF (reference sequence). Trimming took 5 bases from V and 7 from J, leaving 12 bases between them. The CDR3 has 12 residues. The chain's CDR3 is CATSLDRREQYF. CDR3 bases: TGTGCCACCAGCTTGGACAGAAGGGAGCAGTACTTC. The complete variable domain, with remaining parts taken from reference TRBV15 and TRBJ2-7, reads DAMVIQNPRYQVTQFGKPVTLSCSQTLNHNVMYWYQQKSSQAPKLLFHYYDKDFNNEADTPDNFQSRRPNTSFCFLDIRSPGLGDTAMYLCATSLDRREQYFGPGTRLTVT.